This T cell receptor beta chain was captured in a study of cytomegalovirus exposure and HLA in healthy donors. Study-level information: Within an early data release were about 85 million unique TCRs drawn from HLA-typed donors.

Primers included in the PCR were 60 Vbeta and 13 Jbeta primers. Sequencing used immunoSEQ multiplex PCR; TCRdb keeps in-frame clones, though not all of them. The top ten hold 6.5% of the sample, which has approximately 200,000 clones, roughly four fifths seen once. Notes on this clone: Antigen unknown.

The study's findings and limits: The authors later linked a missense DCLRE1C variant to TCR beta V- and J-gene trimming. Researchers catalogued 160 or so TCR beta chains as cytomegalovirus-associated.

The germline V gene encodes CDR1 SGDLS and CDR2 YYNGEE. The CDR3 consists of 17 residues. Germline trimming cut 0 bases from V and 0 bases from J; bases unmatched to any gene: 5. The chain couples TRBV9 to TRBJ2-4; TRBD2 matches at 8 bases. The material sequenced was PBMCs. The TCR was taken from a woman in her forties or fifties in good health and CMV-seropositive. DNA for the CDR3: TGTGCCAGCAGCGTAGGAGCGGCGGGGGGAGCCAAAAACATTCAGTACTTC. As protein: CASSVGAAGGAKNIQYF.